One and the same sample provided the 11 T cell receptor beta chains below, sequenced in a study of T cells in Graves' hyperthyroidism and ophthalmopathy. TCR beta CDR3 regions were amplified from RNA. First-round RT-PCR of the TCR CDR3 relied on the HTBI primer set. TCRdb processed the multiplex PCR reads anew with MiXCR; each CDR3 protein has one entry. The sample has hundreds of thousands of distinct CDR3 sequences, roughly 14% seen once. Source material: blood. The receptors derive from a middle-aged woman with Graves' ophthalmopathy.

This clonotype showed up many times. V and J are TRBV20-1 and TRBJ2-7, with D hard to call. The CDR3 consists of 16 residues. Germline loops: CDR1 DFQATT, CDR2 SNEGSKA (reference sequence). V was trimmed by 0 bases and J by 0 bases, leaving 15 bases between them. The CDR3 sequence: CSARDGEARSSYEQYF. CDR3 sequence (DNA): TGCAGTGCTAGAGATGGAGAGGCCAGGAGCTCCTACGAGCAGTACTTC.

The sample holds a few counts of this clonotype. The chain joins TRBV5-1 to TRBJ1-4; D is undetermined. The CDR3 is 12 residues long. V was cut by 5 bases and J by 8 bases, with 10 bases left in between. Germline values: CDR1 SGHRS, CDR2 YFSETQ. The CDR3 loop is CASRGAGEKLFF. The CDR3 DNA is TGCGCCAGCAGGGGCGCGGGGGAAAAACTGTTTTTT.

The rearrangement joins TRBV28 to TRBJ2-7; possibly TRBD1 for D (5 bases). The CDR3 sequence is 16 residues long. Germline V CDR1 and CDR2: MDHEN, SYDVKM. V lost 5 bases and J lost 2, with 19 bases in between. CDR3 DNA sequence: TGTGCCAGCAGTCCCGCTCCAGGGTTATCCCCCTACGAGCAGTACTTC. The encoded protein is CASSPAPGLSPYEQYF. The whole variable domain, filled in from reference TRBV28 and TRBJ2-7, reads DVKVTQSSRYLVKRTGEKVFLECVQDMDHENMFWYRQDPGLGLRLIYFSYDVKMKEKGDIPEGYSVSREKKERFSLILESASTNQTSMYLCASSPAPGLSPYEQYFGPGTRLTVT.

This clonotype was seen ten or more times. The V and J genes are TRBV9 and TRBJ2-5, with D possibly TRBD1 on 6 matching bases. Per germline, CDR1 SGDLS and CDR2 YYNGEE. This CDR3 has 14 residues. Trimming pared 3 bases from V and 1 base from J, leaving 10 bases between. The CDR3 region has the DNA TGTGCCAGCAGCGCCACAGGGCTCCAAGAGACCCAGTACTTC. As protein: CASSATGLQETQYF. Full variable domain (remainder filled in from reference TRBV9 and TRBJ2-5): DSGVTQTPKHLITATGQRVTLRCSPRSGDLSVYWYQQSLDQGLQFLIQYYNGEERAKGNILERFSAQQFPDLHSELNLSSLELGDSALYFCASSATGLQETQYFGPGTRLLVL.

This clonotype was recorded many times. A read error may be the cause here, since a much bigger clone is one base away. The chain uses TRBV28 and TRBJ2-7; D is possibly TRBD2 (5 bases). Germline CDR1 and CDR2: MDHEN and SYDVKM. This CDR3 has 14 residues. V was clipped by 7 bases and J by 2 bases, with 15 bases between them. The CDR3 region is CASTETGGPYEQYF. CDR3 coding DNA: TGTGCCAGCACTGAGACCGGAGGCCCCTACGAGCAGTACTTC.

This clonotype was counted ten times or more. This rearrangement joins TRBV12-3 or TRBV12-4 to TRBJ2-7; 7 bases are a match to TRBD1. The CDR3 consists of 11 residues. Losses at the gene ends were 4 bases for V and 6 bases for J; bases not matched to a gene: 0. Here the CDR3 DNA reads TGTGCCAGCAGTTGGACAGGCGAGCAGTACTTC. Translation: CASSWTGEQYF.

This clonotype was detected a few times. This rearrangement joins TRBV4-1 to TRBJ2-7; 7 nucleotides agree with TRBD2. In germline, CDR1 is MGHRA, CDR2 YSYEKL. The CDR3 is made up of 17 amino acids. After removal of 3 bases from V and 6 bases from J, the junction contained 17 bases not matched to a gene. The CDR3 DNA sequence: TGCGCCAGCAGCCATCCCGACACGGGACTACCCCTCCGCGAGCAGTACTTC. It translates to CASSHPDTGLPLREQYF.

This clonotype has only one observation. The chain is built from TRBV18 and TRBJ1-6; the D is unclear. This CDR3 has 13 residues. V was shortened by 5 bases and J by 7 bases, with 9 bases between the two germline ends. Germline CDR1 is KGHSH and CDR2 is LQKENI. As DNA, the CDR3 is TGTGCCAGCTCAAGTGGCGGGAATTCACCCCTCCACTTT. Residues: CASSSGGNSPLHF. Looking up the rest from reference TRBV18 and TRBJ1-6 gives the full variable domain: NAGVMQNPRHLVRRRGQEARLRCSPMKGHSHVYWYRQLPEEGLKFMVYLQKENIIDESGMPKERFSAEFPKEGPSILRIQQVVRGDSAAYFCASSSGGNSPLHFGNGTRLTVT.

This chain links TRBV4-1 with TRBJ2-7, with TRBD2 matching 7 bases. The ends lost 0 bases at V and 2 bases at J; junction bases unmatched: 7. The CDR3 sequence is 16 residues long. Germline CDR1 MGHRA, CDR2 YSYEKL. CDR3 loop: CASSQDFASGTYEQYF. CDR3 nucleotide sequence: TGCGCCAGCAGCCAAGATTTCGCTAGCGGAACCTACGAGCAGTACTTC.

At least ten counts were recorded for this clonotype. The gene calls are TRBV6-5 and TRBJ2-7, with D possibly matching TRBD2 (6 bases). This CDR3 is 16 amino acids long. Germline V gene lookup returns CDR1 MNHEY and CDR2 SVGAGI. V was cut by 0 bases and J by 1 base, with 13 bases left in between. The DNA of the CDR3 is TGTGCCAGCAGTTACTCAGCGGGCCCAGAATCCTACGAGCAGTACTTC. The encoded protein is CASSYSAGPESYEQYF.

In its sample, this clonotype was seen many times. The rearrangement links TRBV28 to TRBJ2-2; 7 bases are shared with TRBD1. The germline CDR1 and CDR2 sequences are MDHEN and SYDVKM. V was clipped by 8 bases and J by 5 bases; unmatched bases: 8. The CDR3 is 14 residues long. The CDR3, as DNA: TGTGCCAGCTGGTCCGGGACAGTTACCGGGGAGCTGTTTTTT. Amino acid sequence: CASWSGTVTGELFF.